This is a list of T cell receptor beta chains from one sample in a study of cytomegalovirus exposure and HLA in healthy donors. Sequenced by immunoSEQ multiplex PCR; TCRdb stores in-frame clones only, minus some. The sample contains around 170,000 clones, approximately 75% of which appear only once. The sequencing input was PBMCs. Receptors were obtained from a girl under 18 in good health and CMV-seronegative. CDR3s include the opening cysteine and the closing phenylalanine or tryptophan. A D gene is named only where the DNA matches it firmly. The size of a clone is reported for some rows only, either as once, few or many, or as a class for expanded clones.

len: 15; v_gene: TRBV10-3; d_gene: TRBD2; j_gene: TRBJ2-2; abundance: once; CDR3aa: CAIRASGTNTGELFF; CDR3nt: TGTGCCATCAGGGCAAGCGGGACGAACACCGGGGAGCTGTTTTTT
len: 15; v_gene: TRBV7-9; d_gene: TRBD1; j_gene: TRBJ2-7; abundance: few; CDR3aa: CASSLVGTGVHEQYF; CDR3nt: TGTGCCAGCAGCTTAGTGGGGACAGGGGTCCACGAGCAGTACTTC
len: 13; v_gene: TRBV5-6; d_gene: -; j_gene: TRBJ2-5; abundance: -; CDR3aa: CASTGAQRGTQYF; CDR3nt: TGTGCCAGCACGGGGGCACAGCGGGGCACCCAGTACTTC
len: 15; v_gene: TRBV2; d_gene: TRBD1; j_gene: TRBJ2-3; abundance: -; CDR3aa: CASLWDSSSTDTQYF; CDR3nt: TGTGCCAGCCTTTGGGACAGTTCTAGCACAGATACGCAGTATTTT
len: 15; v_gene: TRBV28; d_gene: TRBD1; j_gene: TRBJ2-5; abundance: -; CDR3aa: CASSSTDRAKETQYF; CDR3nt: TGTGCCAGCAGTTCCACGGACAGGGCGAAGGAGACCCAGTACTTC
len: 15; v_gene: TRBV2; d_gene: -; j_gene: TRBJ1-5; abundance: few; CDR3aa: CASGSAGDSNQPQHF; CDR3nt: TGTGCCAGCGGCTCTGCAGGGGACAGCAATCAGCCCCAGCATTTT
len: 14; v_gene: TRBV15; d_gene: -; j_gene: TRBJ1-2; abundance: few; CDR3aa: CATSSSPGVWGYTF; CDR3nt: TGTGCCACCAGCAGCTCCCCGGGAGTATGGGGCTACACCTTC
len: 14; v_gene: TRBV27; d_gene: TRBD1; j_gene: TRBJ1-2; abundance: -; CDR3aa: CASSPNWDSYGYTF; CDR3nt: TGTGCCAGCAGTCCTAATTGGGACAGCTATGGCTACACCTTC
len: 13; v_gene: TRBV19; d_gene: -; j_gene: TRBJ2-4; abundance: -; CDR3aa: CASSINRVNIQYF; CDR3nt: TGTGCCAGTAGTATTAACAGGGTAAACATTCAGTACTTC
len: 17; v_gene: TRBV7-9; d_gene: -; j_gene: TRBJ2-7; abundance: -; CDR3aa: CASSLAPLTDSSYEQYF; CDR3nt: TGTGCCAGCAGCTTAGCCCCTCTGACGGACAGCTCCTACGAGCAGTACTTC
len: 16; v_gene: TRBV15; d_gene: TRBD2; j_gene: TRBJ2-3; abundance: -; CDR3aa: CATSRVGRGGLDTQYF; CDR3nt: TGTGCCACCAGCAGAGTGGGGCGGGGGGGCCTAGATACGCAGTATTTT
len: 15; v_gene: TRBV7-2; d_gene: -; j_gene: TRBJ1-1; abundance: -; CDR3aa: CASTLYQGGLTEAFF; CDR3nt: TGTGCCAGCACCCTGTATCAGGGAGGGTTAACTGAAGCTTTCTTT
len: 13; v_gene: TRBV19; d_gene: -; j_gene: TRBJ1-5; abundance: few; CDR3aa: CASSMSLNQPQHF; CDR3nt: TGTGCCAGTAGTATGAGTCTGAATCAGCCCCAGCATTTT
len: 15; v_gene: TRBV7-9; d_gene: TRBD1; j_gene: TRBJ1-1; abundance: -; CDR3aa: CASSDSGGPNTEAFF; CDR3nt: TGTGCCAGCAGCGACTCAGGGGGCCCTAACACTGAAGCTTTCTTT
len: 15; v_gene: TRBV25-1; d_gene: -; j_gene: TRBJ1-1; abundance: -; CDR3aa: CASSEKFAGNTEAFF; CDR3nt: TGTGCCAGCAGTGAGAAGTTCGCGGGAAACACTGAAGCTTTCTTT
len: 16; v_gene: TRBV5-1; d_gene: TRBD2; j_gene: TRBJ2-1; abundance: -; CDR3aa: CASSLGGTSLGNEQFF; CDR3nt: TGCGCCAGCAGCTTGGGGGGGACTAGCCTCGGCAATGAGCAGTTCTTC
len: 16; v_gene: TRBV4-1; d_gene: -; j_gene: TRBJ2-7; abundance: few; CDR3aa: CASSQSSGGDPWEQYF; CDR3nt: TGCGCCAGCAGCCAATCATCCGGGGGAGACCCTTGGGAGCAGTACTTC
len: 14; v_gene: TRBV14; d_gene: TRBD1; j_gene: TRBJ1-1; abundance: once; CDR3aa: CASSQRQGSTEAFF; CDR3nt: TGTGCCAGCAGCCAACGACAGGGGAGCACTGAAGCTTTCTTT